A selection of T cell receptor beta chains follows, all from one sample in a study of blood T cells in healthy people across ages. TCRdb processed the 5' RACE reads anew with MiXCR; each CDR3 protein has one entry. The sample yields approximately 780,000 distinct CDR3 sequences, around 25% seen once. The sample was also linked to a second study, of T cells of mothers and their children.

Sequencing used blood. Source of these receptors: a boy aged 5-17 years in good health. Each CDR3 is given with its conserved first and last residue. A D gene is named only where the DNA matches it firmly. Clone sizes are given selectively: once, few, many, or a class where the clone is expanded.

V: TRBV5-5; J: TRBJ2-7; D: .; size: few; CDR3: CASSFGDRGRRTYEQYF; DNA: TGTGCCAGCAGCTTTGGGGATCGGGGCAGGAGAACCTACGAGCAGTACTTC
V: TRBV25-1; J: TRBJ2-2; D: .; size: few; CDR3: CASSEEGETGELFF; DNA: TGTGCCAGCAGTGAAGAGGGGGAGACCGGGGAGCTGTTTTTT
V: TRBV5-1; J: TRBJ1-3; D: .; size: few; CDR3: CASSLAAQSSGNTIYF; DNA: TGCGCCAGCAGCTTGGCTGCTCAGTCCTCTGGAAACACCATATATTTT
V: TRBV3-1; J: TRBJ2-1; D: TRBD2; size: few; CDR3: CASRYSGGAGHEQFF; DNA: TGTGCCAGCAGATATAGCGGGGGGGCCGGACATGAGCAGTTCTTC
V: TRBV5-1; J: TRBJ2-7; D: TRBD1; size: .; CDR3: CASRPLGTGGEQYF; DNA: TGCGCCAGCAGGCCCCTCGGGACAGGGGGCGAGCAGTACTTC
V: TRBV9; J: TRBJ2-5; D: .; size: few; CDR3: CASSAGHRRETQYF; DNA: TGTGCCAGCAGCGCGGGACACCGACGGGAGACCCAGTACTTC
V: TRBV10-2; J: TRBJ2-1; D: .; size: .; CDR3: CASSKLDFYEQFF; DNA: TGCGCCAGCAGCAAACTAGACTTCTATGAGCAGTTCTTC
V: TRBV6-5; J: TRBJ1-1; D: .; size: .; CDR3: CASSPWVSGGTEAFF; DNA: TGTGCCAGCAGTCCCTGGGTATCCGGGGGCACTGAAGCCTTCTTT
V: TRBV6-6; J: TRBJ2-5; D: TRBD2; size: few; CDR3: CASSSLAGGDAETQYF; DNA: TGTGCCAGCAGTTCCCTAGCGGGGGGGGATGCAGAGACCCAGTACTTC
V: TRBV5-6; J: TRBJ2-7; D: .; size: .; CDR3: CASMGQTYEQYF; DNA: TGTGCCAGCATGGGGCAAACCTACGAGCAGTACTTC
V: TRBV12-3/TRBV12-4; J: TRBJ1-3; D: .; size: .; CDR3: CASMRSGSGNTIYF; DNA: TGTGCCAGCATGAGGTCGGGTTCTGGAAACACCATATATTTT
V: TRBV9; J: TRBJ2-5; D: TRBD2; size: .; CDR3: CASSASLGRAGDQETQYF; DNA: TGTGCCAGCAGCGCTTCCCTGGGGAGAGCGGGGGACCAAGAGACCCAGTACTTC
V: TRBV29-1; J: TRBJ2-7; D: TRBD1; size: few; CDR3: CSGRPDRAYEQYF; DNA: TGCAGCGGACGCCCGGACAGGGCCTACGAGCAGTACTTC
V: TRBV10-3; J: TRBJ2-2; D: .; size: .; CDR3: CAIAGEDGELFF; DNA: TGTGCCATCGCGGGCGAGGACGGGGAGCTGTTTTTT
V: TRBV7-6; J: TRBJ2-6; D: .; size: few; CDR3: CASSLTPLGGANVLTF; DNA: TGTGCCAGCAGCTTGACACCGCTGGGGGGGGCCAACGTCCTGACTTTC
V: TRBV9; J: TRBJ2-1; D: TRBD1; size: .; CDR3: CASSPRGPKTYNEQFF; DNA: TGTGCCAGCAGCCCCAGGGGGCCTAAGACCTACAATGAGCAGTTCTTC
V: TRBV29-1; J: TRBJ2-7; D: .; size: .; CDR3: CSVELVAPYEQYF; DNA: TGCAGCGTTGAATTGGTTGCTCCCTACGAGCAGTACTTC
V: TRBV5-1; J: TRBJ2-2; D: .; size: few; CDR3: CASRRTGPPGGELFF; DNA: TGCGCCAGCAGAAGAACAGGGCCCCCGGGCGGGGAGCTGTTTTTT
V: TRBV10-2; J: TRBJ2-7; D: TRBD2; size: few; CDR3: CASSESRMGGRFHEQYF; DNA: TGCGCCAGCAGTGAGTCTCGCATGGGCGGGAGATTCCACGAGCAGTACTTC
V: TRBV12-3/TRBV12-4; J: TRBJ2-3; D: TRBD2; size: few; CDR3: CASSFSGVGDTQYF; DNA: TGTGCCAGCAGTTTCAGCGGGGTTGGAGATACGCAGTATTTT
V: TRBV24-1; J: TRBJ2-2; D: .; size: .; CDR3: CATSDRRGGELFF; DNA: TGTGCCACCAGTGACAGGAGAGGCGGGGAGCTGTTTTTT
V: TRBV6-1; J: TRBJ1-5; D: TRBD1; size: few; CDR3: CASSESRGRGPQHF; DNA: TGTGCCAGCAGTGAATCGAGGGGGCGTGGGCCCCAGCATTTT
V: TRBV12-3/TRBV12-4; J: TRBJ1-2; D: .; size: .; CDR3: CASSGPRTYGYTF; DNA: TGTGCCAGCAGTGGACCTAGGACCTATGGCTACACCTTC
V: TRBV7-6; J: TRBJ1-4; D: .; size: .; CDR3: CASSDQGTNEKLFF; DNA: TGTGCCAGCAGCGATCAGGGAACTAATGAAAAACTGTTTTTT
V: TRBV7-9; J: TRBJ2-6; D: .; size: few; CDR3: CASSLVWVSGANVLTF; DNA: TGTGCCAGCAGCTTAGTCTGGGTCTCTGGGGCCAACGTCCTGACTTTC
V: TRBV5-6; J: TRBJ2-1; D: .; size: few; CDR3: CASSLDTPPKSYNEQFF; DNA: TGTGCCAGCAGCTTGGATACGCCCCCCAAATCCTACAATGAGCAGTTCTTC
V: TRBV7-2; J: TRBJ2-1; D: TRBD2; size: .; CDR3: CASSLRRSGGGFEQFF; DNA: TGTGCCAGCAGCCTCCGTCGGAGCGGGGGAGGGTTCGAGCAGTTCTTC
V: TRBV11-2; J: TRBJ1-1; D: .; size: few; CDR3: CASSPGAMDTEAFF; DNA: TGTGCCAGCAGTCCCGGGGCCATGGACACTGAAGCTTTCTTT
V: TRBV9; J: TRBJ2-3; D: TRBD2; size: .; CDR3: CASSGGGLDPDTQYF; DNA: TGTGCCAGCAGCGGGGGAGGGCTAGATCCAGATACGCAGTATTTT
V: TRBV19; J: TRBJ1-1; D: .; size: .; CDR3: CASSKTGYTEAFF; DNA: TGTGCCAGTAGTAAAACAGGGTACACTGAAGCTTTCTTT
V: TRBV9; J: TRBJ2-5; D: .; size: .; CDR3: CASSVATSGQTFQETQYF; DNA: TGTGCCAGCAGCGTAGCTACATCCGGACAGACTTTCCAAGAGACCCAGTACTTC
V: TRBV7-9; J: TRBJ1-6; D: .; size: .; CDR3: CASSPPRGSPLHF; DNA: TGTGCCAGCAGCCCCCCCAGGGGTTCACCCCTCCACTTT
V: TRBV24-1; J: TRBJ2-3; D: .; size: few; CDR3: CATAGGNTDTQYF; DNA: TGTGCCACCGCCGGGGGTAACACAGATACGCAGTATTTT
V: TRBV11-2; J: TRBJ1-1; D: .; size: few; CDR3: CASSSLSGGAFF; DNA: TGTGCCAGCAGCTCTTTATCGGGAGGGGCTTTCTTT
V: TRBV20-1; J: TRBJ2-7; D: .; size: .; CDR3: CSARDQRLSYEQYF; DNA: TGCAGTGCTAGAGACCAGCGACTGTCCTACGAGCAGTACTTC
V: TRBV5-1; J: TRBJ2-5; D: .; size: .; CDR3: CASRKDWAGLQETQYF; DNA: TGCGCCAGCAGAAAAGACTGGGCGGGGCTCCAAGAGACCCAGTACTTC
V: TRBV6-2/TRBV6-3; J: TRBJ2-4; D: TRBD2; size: .; CDR3: CASSYIAGGDIQYF; DNA: TGTGCCAGCAGTTACATCGCGGGGGGGGACATTCAGTACTTC
V: TRBV6-5; J: TRBJ1-3; D: .; size: .; CDR3: CASNEGPHGNTIYF; DNA: TGTGCCAGCAACGAGGGGCCACATGGAAACACCATATATTTT
V: TRBV7-2; J: TRBJ2-3; D: .; size: few; CDR3: CASSLGGSQDTQYF; DNA: TGTGCCAGCAGCTTAGGGGGTTCCCAAGATACGCAGTATTTT
V: TRBV5-1; J: TRBJ1-2; D: TRBD1; size: once; CDR3: CPSSLGQGNYGYTF; DNA: TGCCCCAGCAGCTTGGGACAGGGGAACTATGGCTACACCTTC
V: TRBV7-9; J: TRBJ2-7; D: TRBD2; size: few; CDR3: CASSLEASGGPYEQYF; DNA: TGTGCCAGCAGCTTAGAGGCTAGCGGGGGTCCCTACGAGCAGTACTTC
V: TRBV30; J: TRBJ2-7; D: .; size: .; CDR3: CAWGGQAHEQYF; DNA: TGTGCCTGGGGGGGGCAGGCGCACGAGCAGTACTTC
V: TRBV6-1; J: TRBJ1-5; D: .; size: few; CDR3: CASTPTEDQPLHF; DNA: TGTGCCAGCACTCCGACAGAAGATCAGCCCCTGCATTTT
V: TRBV11-2; J: TRBJ2-7; D: .; size: few; CDR3: CASSRLYGTTYEQYF; DNA: TGTGCCAGCAGCCGACTATATGGAACGACCTACGAGCAGTACTTC
V: TRBV20-1; J: TRBJ2-7; D: .; size: .; CDR3: CSARDRGTGSYEQYF; DNA: TGCAGTGCTAGAGATCGAGGGACGGGCTCCTACGAGCAGTACTTC
V: TRBV12-3/TRBV12-4; J: TRBJ1-4; D: .; size: few; CDR3: CASSDTQGTNEKLFF; DNA: TGTGCCAGCAGTGATACACAGGGCACTAATGAAAAACTGTTTTTT
V: TRBV12-3/TRBV12-4; J: TRBJ2-5; D: TRBD1; size: many; CDR3: CASSLRTGRETQYF; DNA: TGTGCCAGCAGTTTAAGGACAGGGAGAGAGACCCAGTACTTC
V: TRBV20-1; J: TRBJ2-5; D: TRBD1; size: .; CDR3: CSARPGGSGQETQYF; DNA: TGCAGTGCTAGACCAGGGGGTTCTGGGCAAGAGACCCAGTACTTC
V: TRBV3-1; J: TRBJ2-5; D: .; size: .; CDR3: CASSRGIQETQYF; DNA: TGTGCCAGCAGCCGCGGAATTCAAGAGACCCAGTACTTC
V: TRBV7-8; J: TRBJ2-5; D: .; size: .; CDR3: CASSRSSGTETQYF; DNA: TGTGCCAGCAGCCGAAGCTCGGGGACGGAGACCCAGTACTTC
V: TRBV7-3; J: TRBJ2-2; D: TRBD1; size: .; CDR3: CASSSTDRVDTGELFF; DNA: TGTGCCAGCAGCTCAACGGACAGGGTCGACACCGGGGAGCTGTTTTTT
V: TRBV29-1; J: TRBJ2-1; D: .; size: .; CDR3: CSVEGAAAYNEQFF; DNA: TGCAGCGTTGAGGGTGCGGCGGCGTACAATGAGCAGTTCTTC
V: TRBV6-1; J: TRBJ2-7; D: .; size: .; CDR3: CASRARTKPYEQYF; DNA: TGTGCCAGCAGGGCTAGGACGAAGCCTTACGAGCAGTACTTC
V: TRBV20-1; J: TRBJ2-3; D: .; size: .; CDR3: CSAERWGAITDTQYF; DNA: TGCAGTGCCGAGAGGTGGGGGGCTATCACAGATACGCAGTATTTT
V: TRBV5-5; J: TRBJ2-4; D: .; size: .; CDR3: CASSGAPGNAKNIQYF; DNA: TGTGCCAGCAGCGGAGCGCCTGGAAACGCCAAAAACATTCAGTACTTC